Listed here are 19 T cell receptor beta chains from one sample, sequenced in a study of OX40 agonist ivuxolimab in advanced cancers. The data were produced by immunoSEQ multiplex PCR, yet TCRdb's version contains in-frame clones alone and is incomplete. The repertoire has approximately 120,000 clones, less than 95% of them found once; the top ten carry roughly 0.8%. The input for sequencing was CD4+ or CD8+ T cells sorted from blood, taken in a trial of the OX40 agonist ivuxolimab. All receptors derive from an adult with an advanced solid tumor such as melanoma, head and neck, liver or kidney cancer.

The V gene is TRBV6-1, the J gene TRBJ1-2; no firm D call. V was cut by 6 bases and J by 4 bases, with 6 bases left in between. CDR1 MNHNS and CDR2 SASEGT come from the germline V gene. The CDR3 loop spans 11 amino acids. The CDR3 protein is CASSSTYGYTF. The CDR3, as DNA: TGTGCCAGCAGCTCCACCTATGGCTACACCTTC.

The chain employs TRBV7-3 and TRBJ2-3; the D is unclear. V lost 3 bases and J lost 0, with 10 bases in between. This CDR3 is built from 15 residues. CDR1 SGHTA and CDR2 FQGTGA come from the germline V gene. The CDR3 region is CASSFSRQSTDTQYF. The CDR3 DNA follows: TGTGCCAGCAGCTTTTCACGCCAGAGCACAGATACGCAGTATTTT.

The rearrangement uses TRBV5-1 and TRBJ1-1; 8 bases line up with TRBD1. This CDR3 contains 16 residues. CDR1 SGHRS and CDR2 YFSETQ come from the germline V gene. With V trimmed by 4 bases and J by 5 bases, 13 bases remained unmatched. The CDR3 sequence is CASSEMSGTGSTEAFF. CDR3 in DNA: TGCGCCAGCAGCGAGATGTCCGGGACAGGCTCGACTGAAGCTTTCTTT.

CDR3 DNA: TGTGCCAGCAGCTTCCCGCGGGGTCAAGAGACCCAGTACTTC. This sequence encodes CASSFPRGQETQYF. The V and J genes are TRBV11-1 and TRBJ2-5, with a weak D call TRBD2 (6 bases). The ends were cut back, 3 bases at V and 2 bases at J, with 10 bases in the middle. CDR3 length: 14 residues. Germline-derived CDR1 and CDR2 are SGHAT and FQDESV (reference sequence).

This chain links TRBV13 with TRBJ1-1; TRBD1 agrees at 9 bases. Looked up from germline, CDR1 is PRHDT and CDR2 is FYEKMQ (reference sequence). The junction had 7 bases not matched to a gene; V was cut back by 6 bases and J by 5 bases. This CDR3 spans 14 amino acids. Here the CDR3 reads CASSSTGGRTEAFF. CDR3 bases: TGTGCCAGCAGTTCGACAGGGGGACGGACTGAAGCTTTCTTT.

V is TRBV28 and J is TRBJ2-1, with TRBD2 matching over 9 bases. Germline V gives CDR1 MDHEN, CDR2 SYDVKM. V was pared by 1 base and J by 7 bases, with 5 bases of the junction left unmatched. CDR3 size: 15 residues. The CDR3 bases are TGTGCCAGCAGTTTATCTCCTAGCGGGACGAATGAGCAGTTCTTC. As protein: CASSLSPSGTNEQFF. The full variable domain, completed using reference TRBV28 and TRBJ2-1, is DVKVTQSSRYLVKRTGEKVFLECVQDMDHENMFWYRQDPGLGLRLIYFSYDVKMKEKGDIPEGYSVSREKKERFSLILESASTNQTSMYLCASSLSPSGTNEQFFGPGTRLTVL.

V and J are TRBV5-1 and TRBJ1-5, with D tentatively TRBD1 (5 bases). Germline values: CDR1 SGHRS, CDR2 YFSETQ. The CDR3 runs 14 residues. The V end lost 4 bases, the J end lost 3 bases, and 11 bases lay between the germline ends. The CDR3 loop reads CASSPGEHNQPQHF. Here the CDR3 DNA reads TGCGCCAGCAGCCCGGGGGAGCACAATCAGCCCCAGCATTTT.

This chain joins TRBV5-1 and TRBJ2-7; 11 bases agree with TRBD1. V was clipped by 0 bases and J by 6 bases; unmatched bases: 5. The CDR3 consists of 15 residues. CDR1 and CDR2 from the germline V gene are SGHRS and YFSETQ. CDR3 DNA sequence: TGCGCCAGCAGCTTGGCCGGACAGGGGGCCGGCGAGCAGTACTTC. Its translation is CASSLAGQGAGEQYF. Using reference TRBV5-1 and TRBJ2-7 for the parts outside the CDR3, the full variable domain is KAGVTQTPRYLIKTRGQQVTLSCSPISGHRSVSWYQQTPGQGLQFLFEYFSETQRNKGNFPGRFSGRQFSNSRSEMNVSTLELGDSALYLCASSLAGQGAGEQYFGPGTRLTVT.

This clone showed up just a few times. This chain connects TRBV9 to TRBJ2-3; 15 positions match TRBD2. V was pared by 2 bases and J by 2 bases, with 3 bases of the junction left unmatched. CDR1 is SGDLS and CDR2 is YYNGEE in the germline V gene. CDR3 length: 17 amino acids. CDR3 loop: CASSVRTSGRATDTQYF. Written as DNA, the CDR3 is TGTGCCAGCAGCGTCAGGACTAGCGGGAGGGCCACAGATACGCAGTATTTT.

This clone was seen only once. This chain joins TRBV19 and TRBJ2-6; 9 positions agree with TRBD1. Germline V gene lookup returns CDR1 LNHDA and CDR2 SQIVND (reference sequence). The CDR3 spans 16 residues. J gave up 4 bases and V 7 bases, and 8 bases lay outside the gene matches. The CDR3 DNA sequence: TGTGCCAGTACCCCGACAGGGGGAAGAGGGGCCAACGTCCTGACTTTC. This codes for CASTPTGGRGANVLTF.

The chain couples TRBV7-8 to TRBJ1-2; D is uncertain. This CDR3 is built from 12 residues. Germline V gene data show CDR1 as SGHVS and CDR2 as FQNEAQ. Trimming pared 1 base from V and 2 bases from J, leaving 2 bases between. CDR3 loop: CASSLENYGYTF. DNA for the CDR3: TGTGCCAGCAGCTTAGAGAACTATGGCTACACCTTC.

This chain joins TRBV6-5 and TRBJ2-7; D is perhaps TRBD2 (8 bases). The germline V gene encodes CDR1 MNHEY and CDR2 SVGAGI. This CDR3 region has 15 residues. V dropped 2 bases and J dropped 3 bases, with 14 bases sitting between them. The CDR3 loop is CASSYNRGLGYEQYF. The CDR3 DNA reads as TGTGCCAGCAGTTACAACAGGGGACTAGGCTACGAGCAGTACTTC.

The J gene is TRBJ2-1, the V gene TRBV7-3; D is possibly TRBD2 (5 bases). Germline-derived CDR1 and CDR2 are SGHTA and FQGTGA. The CDR3 is 14 amino acids. V was cut by 2 bases and J by 4 bases, with 9 bases left in between. This chain's CDR3 is CASSLPSRYNEQFF. The CDR3 nucleotides read TGTGCCAGCAGCTTACCTAGCCGTTACAATGAGCAGTTCTTC.

CDR3 in DNA: TGTGCCAGTAGTCCGCAACGGACTAGCGGAGGCTCCTACGAGCAGTACTTC. Encoded protein: CASSPQRTSGGSYEQYF. The rearrangement links TRBV19 to TRBJ2-7; 10 bases map to TRBD2. The CDR3 is made up of 17 amino acids. Per germline, CDR1 LNHDA and CDR2 SQIVND (reference sequence). V lost 5 bases, J lost 0 bases, and 10 bases stayed unmatched.

Concerning this clone: The same CDR3 also results from other DNA sequences found in this sample. This sequence joins TRBV6-5 and TRBJ1-2, with D perhaps TRBD1 (6 bases). Germline lookup yields CDR1 MNHEY and CDR2 SVGAGI. Trimming left V 6 bases short and J 3 bases short, with 8 bases between. This CDR3 is 12 amino acids long. CDR3 nucleotide sequence: TGTGCCAGCAGAACAGGGCACTATGGCTACACCTTC. Translation: CASRTGHYGYTF.

CDR3: CASSGPGPGRRDTEAFF. In nucleotides, the CDR3 is TGCGCCAGCAGTGGCCCAGGGCCGGGACGTCGAGACACTGAAGCTTTCTTT. J is TRBJ1-1 and V is TRBV10-2, with D perhaps matching TRBD1 (5 bases). Germline V gives CDR1 WSHSY, CDR2 SAAADI. V was pared by 4 bases and J by 3 bases, with 21 bases between. The CDR3 is 17 amino acids.

The chain recombines TRBV28 with TRBJ1-5, with TRBD1 matching over 7 bases. The germline CDR1 and CDR2 sequences are MDHEN and SYDVKM. The CDR3 has 14 amino acids. After removal of 5 bases from V and 5 bases from J, the junction contained 6 bases not matched to a gene. CDR3 DNA: TGTGCCAGCAGTCTGGACAGGAAAGATCAGCCCCAGCATTTT. The encoded protein is CASSLDRKDQPQHF.

CDR3 residues: CAISDSRTSGIYNEQFF. In DNA form, the CDR3 reads TGTGCCATCAGTGACTCCCGGACTAGCGGCATTTACAATGAGCAGTTCTTC. The rearrangement joins TRBV10-3 to TRBJ2-1, with 10 bases identical to TRBD2. CDR3 size: 17 residues. V shed 3 bases, J shed 4 bases, and the junction held 9 bases outside the gene matches. Germline V lookup: CDR1 ENHRY, CDR2 SYGVKD.

The CDR3 DNA is TGTGCTAGTGGTTTGGTAGGGAGCAATCAGCCCCAGCATTTT. Translation gives CASGLVGSNQPQHF. J is TRBJ1-5 and V is TRBV12-5, with D hard to call. The ends were cut back, 0 bases at V and 1 base at J, with 4 bases in the middle. This CDR3 spans 14 amino acids. The germline V gene has CDR1 LGHNT and CDR2 FRNRAP.